The clone carrying this TCR beta chain was detected only a few times. The antigen is undetermined. This sample includes further DNA sequences coding for the same CDR3. The length of the CDR3 is 14 residues. From germline, CDR1 is MNHEY and CDR2 SVGAGI. V gave up 0 bases and J gave up 2 bases; unmatched junction bases: 1. This sample stems from a study of beta chain features in type 1 diabetes. Broader study findings: Here, the possible influence of HLA type (on TCRB rearrangement) remained unresolved. In every one of the four CD4+ subsets, TCRB CDR3s were moderately but significantly shorter in Type 1 diabetes patients.

The isolated RNA, all of it, was reverse transcribed, so expressed TCRB transcripts were what got sequenced. The data were produced by immunoSEQ multiplex PCR, yet TCRdb's version contains in-frame clones alone and is incomplete. The repertoire holds 640,000 or so clones, with roughly 13% as singletons. The genes are TRBV6-5 and TRBJ2-7; 7 positions match TRBD1. The clonotype was recovered from a man between 18 and 35 years old with type 1 diabetes. Input material: naive CD4+ T cells from blood. The CDR3 DNA is TGTGCCAGCAGTTACTCGGGGACAGCCTACGAGCAGTACTTC. Translating it yields CASSYSGTAYEQYF.